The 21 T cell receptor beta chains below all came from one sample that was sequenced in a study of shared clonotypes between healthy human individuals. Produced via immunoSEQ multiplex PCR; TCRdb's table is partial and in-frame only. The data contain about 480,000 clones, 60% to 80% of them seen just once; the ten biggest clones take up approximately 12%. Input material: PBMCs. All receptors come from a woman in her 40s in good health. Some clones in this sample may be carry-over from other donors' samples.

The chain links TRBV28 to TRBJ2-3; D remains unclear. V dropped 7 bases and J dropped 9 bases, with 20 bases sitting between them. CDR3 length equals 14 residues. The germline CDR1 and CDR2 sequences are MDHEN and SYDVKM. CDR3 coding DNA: TGTGCCAGCATGGACGGTACCCGTAGGTACACGCAGTATTTT. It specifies CASMDGTRRYTQYF.

The CDR3 spells CATSRVLGLAGGLRTDTQYF. CDR3 DNA sequence: TGTGCCACCAGCAGAGTCTTAGGACTAGCGGGAGGGCTTCGCACAGATACGCAGTATTTT. V is TRBV15 and J is TRBJ2-3; TRBD2 agrees at 15 bases. V shed 1 base, J shed 1 base, and the junction held 9 bases outside the gene matches. The CDR3 has 20 residues. Germline CDR1 is LNHNV and CDR2 is YYDKDF (reference sequence).

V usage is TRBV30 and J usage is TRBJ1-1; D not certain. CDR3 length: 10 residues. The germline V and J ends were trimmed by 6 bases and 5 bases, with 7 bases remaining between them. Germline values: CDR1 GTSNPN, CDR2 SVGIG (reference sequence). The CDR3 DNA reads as TGTGCCTGCCAAATGACTGAAGCTTTCTTT. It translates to CACQMTEAFF.

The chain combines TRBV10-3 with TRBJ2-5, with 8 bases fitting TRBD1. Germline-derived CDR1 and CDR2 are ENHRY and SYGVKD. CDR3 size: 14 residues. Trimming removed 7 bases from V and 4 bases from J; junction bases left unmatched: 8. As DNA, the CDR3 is TGTGCCATCAACGAACCAGGGGGCGGAGAGACCCAGTACTTC. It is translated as CAINEPGGGETQYF.

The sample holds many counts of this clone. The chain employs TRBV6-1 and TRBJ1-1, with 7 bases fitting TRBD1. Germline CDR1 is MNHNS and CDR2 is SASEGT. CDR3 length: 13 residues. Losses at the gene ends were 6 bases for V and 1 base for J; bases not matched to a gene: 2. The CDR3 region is CASSDRENTEAFF. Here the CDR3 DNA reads TGTGCCAGCAGCGACAGGGAGAACACTGAAGCTTTCTTT.

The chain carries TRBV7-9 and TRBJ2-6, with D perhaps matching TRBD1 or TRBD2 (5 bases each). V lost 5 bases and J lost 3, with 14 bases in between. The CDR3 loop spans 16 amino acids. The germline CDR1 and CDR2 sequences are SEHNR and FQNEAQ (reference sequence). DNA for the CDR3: TGTGCCAGCAGCCCAACTAGGGGTTTTGGGGCCAACGTCCTGACTTTC. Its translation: CASSPTRGFGANVLTF.

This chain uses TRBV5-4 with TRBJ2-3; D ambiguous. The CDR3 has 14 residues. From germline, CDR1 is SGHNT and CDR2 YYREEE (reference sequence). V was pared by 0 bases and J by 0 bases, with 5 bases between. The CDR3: CASSLATSTDTQYF. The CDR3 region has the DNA TGTGCCAGCAGCTTGGCCACTAGCACAGATACGCAGTATTTT.

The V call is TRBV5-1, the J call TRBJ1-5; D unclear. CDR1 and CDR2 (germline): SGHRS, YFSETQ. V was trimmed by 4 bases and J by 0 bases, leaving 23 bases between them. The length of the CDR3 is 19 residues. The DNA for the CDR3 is TGCGCCAGCAGCCCGGGAATCCTCCCTACACTCTATAGCAATCAGCCCCAGCATTTT. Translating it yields CASSPGILPTLYSNQPQHF. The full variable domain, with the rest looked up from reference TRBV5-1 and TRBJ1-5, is KAGVTQTPRYLIKTRGQQVTLSCSPISGHRSVSWYQQTPGQGLQFLFEYFSETQRNKGNFPGRFSGRQFSNSRSEMNVSTLELGDSALYLCASSPGILPTLYSNQPQHFGDGTRLSIL.

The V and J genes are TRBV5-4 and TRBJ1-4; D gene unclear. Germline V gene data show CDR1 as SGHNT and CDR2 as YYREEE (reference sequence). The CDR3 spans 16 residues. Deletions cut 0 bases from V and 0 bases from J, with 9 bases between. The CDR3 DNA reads TGTGCCAGCAGCTTGGCTCTAGGAGCAACTAATGAAAAACTGTTTTTT. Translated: CASSLALGATNEKLFF.

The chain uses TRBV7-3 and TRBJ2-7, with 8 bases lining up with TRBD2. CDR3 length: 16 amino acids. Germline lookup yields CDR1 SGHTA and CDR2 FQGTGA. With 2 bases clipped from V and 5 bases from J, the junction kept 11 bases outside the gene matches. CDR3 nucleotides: TGTGCCAGCAGCTTAGGAGGGGGAGCGGGAGCCCACGAGCAGTACTTC. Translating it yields CASSLGGGAGAHEQYF. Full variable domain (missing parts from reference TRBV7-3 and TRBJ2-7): GAGVSQTPSNKVTEKGKYVELRCDPISGHTALYWYRQSLGQGPEFLIYFQGTGAADDSGLPNDRFFAVRPEGSVSTLKIQRTERGDSAVYLCASSLGGGAGAHEQYFGPGTRLTVT.

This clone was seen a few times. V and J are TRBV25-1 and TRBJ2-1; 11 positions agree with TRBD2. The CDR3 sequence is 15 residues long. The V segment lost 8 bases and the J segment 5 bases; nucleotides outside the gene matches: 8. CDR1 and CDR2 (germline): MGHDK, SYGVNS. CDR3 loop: CASGGGTSGNNEQFF. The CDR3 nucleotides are TGTGCCAGCGGGGGGGGGACTAGCGGAAACAATGAGCAGTTCTTC.

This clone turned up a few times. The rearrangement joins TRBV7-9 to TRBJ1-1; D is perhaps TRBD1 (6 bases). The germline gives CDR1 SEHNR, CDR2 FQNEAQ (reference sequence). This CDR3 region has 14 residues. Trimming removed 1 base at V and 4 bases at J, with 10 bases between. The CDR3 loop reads CASSLVGGPTEAFF. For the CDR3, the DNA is TGTGCCAGCAGCTTAGTGGGGGGCCCCACTGAAGCTTTCTTT.

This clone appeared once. The CDR3 reads CASTLGDLTGELFF. The CDR3 bases are TGTGCCAGCACCCTTGGGGATTTAACTGGGGAGCTGTTTTTT. The chain carries TRBV28 and TRBJ2-2, with unresolved D. The germline V and J ends were trimmed by 7 bases and 8 bases, with 17 bases remaining between them. Germline loops: CDR1 MDHEN, CDR2 SYDVKM. The CDR3 extends over 14 amino acids.

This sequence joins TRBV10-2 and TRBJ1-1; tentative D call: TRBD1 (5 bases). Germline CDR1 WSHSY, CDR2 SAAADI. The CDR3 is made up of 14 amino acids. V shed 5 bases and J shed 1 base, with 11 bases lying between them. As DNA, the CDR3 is TGCGCCAGCAGTAAGGGACTCTGGAACACTGAAGCTTTCTTT. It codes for CASSKGLWNTEAFF.

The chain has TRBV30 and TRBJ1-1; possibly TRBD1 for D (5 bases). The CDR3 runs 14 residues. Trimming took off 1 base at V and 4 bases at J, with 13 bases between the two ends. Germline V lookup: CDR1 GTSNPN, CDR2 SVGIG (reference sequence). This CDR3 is CAWSELEGFTEAFF. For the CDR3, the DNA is TGTGCCTGGAGTGAGCTGGAGGGGTTCACTGAAGCTTTCTTT.

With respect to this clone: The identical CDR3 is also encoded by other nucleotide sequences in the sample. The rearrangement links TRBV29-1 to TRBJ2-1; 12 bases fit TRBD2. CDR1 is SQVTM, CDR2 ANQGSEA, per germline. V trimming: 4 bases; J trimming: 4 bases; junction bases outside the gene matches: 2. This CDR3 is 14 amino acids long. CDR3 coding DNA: TGCAGCGTTGGACTAGCGGGAGCATACAATGAGCAGTTCTTC. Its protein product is CSVGLAGAYNEQFF.

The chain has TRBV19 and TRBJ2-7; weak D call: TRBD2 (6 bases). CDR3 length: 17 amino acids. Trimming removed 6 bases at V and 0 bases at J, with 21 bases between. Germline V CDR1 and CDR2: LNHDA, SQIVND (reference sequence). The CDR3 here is CASRVTRQFGSSYEQYF. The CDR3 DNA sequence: TGTGCCAGTAGGGTTACTCGACAGTTCGGGAGCTCCTACGAGCAGTACTTC. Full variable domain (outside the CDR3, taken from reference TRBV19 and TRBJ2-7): DGGITQSPKYLFRKEGQNVTLSCEQNLNHDAMYWYRQDPGQGLRLIYYSQIVNDFQKGDIAEGYSVSREKKESFPLTVTSAQKNPTAFYLCASRVTRQFGSSYEQYFGPGTRLTVT.

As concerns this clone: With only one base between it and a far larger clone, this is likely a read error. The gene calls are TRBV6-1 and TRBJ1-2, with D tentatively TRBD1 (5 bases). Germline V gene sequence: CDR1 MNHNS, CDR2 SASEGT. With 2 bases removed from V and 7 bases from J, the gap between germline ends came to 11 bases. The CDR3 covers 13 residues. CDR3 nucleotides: TGTGCCAGCAGTGAACAGGGTATCTGTGGCTACACCTTC. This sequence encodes CASSEQGICGYTF.

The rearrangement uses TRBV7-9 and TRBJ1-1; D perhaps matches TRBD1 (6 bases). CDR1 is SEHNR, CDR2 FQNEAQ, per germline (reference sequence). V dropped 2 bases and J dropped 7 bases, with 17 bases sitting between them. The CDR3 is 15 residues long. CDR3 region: CASSLNGLQGNEAFF. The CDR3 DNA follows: TGTGCCAGCAGCTTAAATGGTCTGCAGGGGAATGAAGCTTTCTTT.

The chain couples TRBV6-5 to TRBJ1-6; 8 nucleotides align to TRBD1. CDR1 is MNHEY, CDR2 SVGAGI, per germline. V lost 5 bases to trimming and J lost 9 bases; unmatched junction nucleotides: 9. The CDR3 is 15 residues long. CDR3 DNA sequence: TGTGCCAGCAGTGCCCAGGGGGCGCGCGGTTCACCCCTCCACTTT. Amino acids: CASSAQGARGSPLHF.

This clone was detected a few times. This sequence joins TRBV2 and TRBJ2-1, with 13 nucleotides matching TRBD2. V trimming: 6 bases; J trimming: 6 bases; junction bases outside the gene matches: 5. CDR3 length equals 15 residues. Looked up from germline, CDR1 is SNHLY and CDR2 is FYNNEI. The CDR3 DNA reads TGTGCCAGCAGCGCGGGACTAGCGGGGACCAATGAGCAGTTCTTC. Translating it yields CASSAGLAGTNEQFF.